The rows below give T cell receptor beta chains drawn from one sample of a study of Ad26.COV2.S vaccination and SARS-CoV-2 variants. The protocol was immunoSEQ multiplex PCR, while the TCRdb copy is restricted to in-frame clones and leaves out a portion. The sample carries some 350,000 clones, 85% to 90% recorded once. Material: peripheral blood, obtained in a trial of Ad26.COV2.S vaccine versus placebo. These receptor sequences come from a person aged 18 to 65 who received the Ad26.COV2.S COVID-19 vaccine or a placebo. CDR3s leave out the opening cysteine and the closing phenylalanine or tryptophan. The D gene is left open where the match is weak. Expanded clones are given a class, and other clones once, few, many or no size at all.

>TRBV24-1|-|-
ATHTDTQY
>TRBV18|TRBD1|once
ASSQGQAYTEAF
>TRBV3-1/TRBV3-2|-|-
ASSRSRGWGQETQY
>TRBV19|-|-
ASSRDSTDTQY
>TRBV6-5|-|-
ASQTGQGSDGYT
>TRBV6-6|-|once
ASSLPGNGYT
>TRBV28|TRBD2|-
ASSLPGTIKGNEQF
>TRBV30|TRBD1|-
AWSWVGGGVGEKLF
>TRBV5-8|-|-
ASSLFQGNQPQH
>TRBV29-1|-|-
SVELGRGRTDTQY
>TRBV7-2|-|once
ASSLRGGTEAF
>TRBV11-1|-|-
ASSPGGYNEQF
>TRBV4-3|-|-
ASSTTGPSNEKLF
>TRBV19|-|-
ASSTLGTGELF
>TRBV6-6|TRBD2|-
ASSSNLAGGLLRSNNEQF
>TRBV7-2|TRBD2|-
ASSLAGSGLAVETQY
>TRBV18|-|-
ASSPATQVPGGYT
>TRBV28|-|-
ASSLSLAARDTGELF
>TRBV9|-|-
ASSVSSGNTEAF
>TRBV10-1|TRBD2|-
ASSETPLTSGGTDTQY
>TRBV4-3|-|-
ASSQGEGDSPLH
>TRBV27|TRBD1|-
ASSLQGGNTEAF
>TRBV29-1|-|-
SVIRTENTEAF
>TRBV7-3|-|-
ASSFGTLYNEQF
>TRBV27|TRBD1|-
ASSFQGDSYEQY
>TRBV19|-|once
ASSGVVLFGYT
>TRBV28|-|-
ASSVNTGELF
>TRBV21-1|-|-
ASSNQREGPNPGTDTQY
>TRBV7-3|TRBD2|-
ASSLSSGFAGELF
>TRBV19|-|-
ASSRFSGGGVNTEAF
>TRBV18|-|-
ASSSLTWETQY
>TRBV4-2|-|once
ASSQATSYT
>TRBV21-1|-|-
ASSKSQGVGVALVNTEAF
>TRBV7-9|-|-
ASSHSGTRTDTQY
>TRBV9|TRBD2|-
ASSVAETAGGPQETQY
>TRBV2|-|-
ASSPSVVSDGYT
>TRBV15|-|-
ATKQYSNTGELF
>TRBV11-2|-|once
ASSLIPDTQY
>TRBV18|-|-
ASSPPMSGRGYT
>TRBV11-2|TRBD2|-
ASCRDYYNEQF
>TRBV19|-|-
ASSPFVGVLGTQY
>TRBV12-3/TRBV12-4|-|-
ATTKIMNTEAF
>TRBV16|-|-
ASSQDFYRDIEETQY
>TRBV5-1|-|-
ASSLEQPNSPLH
>TRBV30|-|-
ALNTGELF
>TRBV7-2|TRBD1|-
ASNPGQGRNSPLH